This T cell receptor (beta chain) was identified during a study of follicular helper T cells after annual influenza vaccination. Noted time point: 2014-2015 season, 7 days after vaccination. This clone was seen once. The ends were cut back, 6 bases at V and 7 bases at J, with 16 bases in the middle. The CDR3 is 15 amino acids. The germline gives CDR1 MNHNY, CDR2 SVGAGI (reference sequence). Clones were read by immunoSEQ multiplex PCR, and TCRdb kept only the in-frame ones, dropping some. The profile shows more than 9,000 clones, about 83% of them singletons. The chain joins TRBV6-6 to TRBJ1-6; TRBD1 might be the D (6 bases). This sequence originates from an adult who received the influenza vaccine. The sequencing here drew on CXCR5- memory CD4+ T cells sorted from blood, taken 7 days after influenza vaccination. The CDR3, as DNA: TGTGCCAGCAGACCTCCGGGACAACAAAATTCACCCCTCCACTTT. Protein sequence: CASRPPGQQNSPLHF.